The entry below describes one T cell receptor (beta chain). Per the original methods: For nucleated cells, counts were estimated from reference gene primer amplification. Profiling relied on immunoSEQ multiplex PCR, and the TCRdb table lists in-frame clones only, not all of them. From that table come the V and J calls and clone size; the DNA was used to work out D and trimming. Here the sample spans over 95,000 clones, roughly 85% being singletons. The data belong to a study of blood T cell repertoires in COVID-19. For the study at large: The United States, Italy and Spain provided the acute and convalescent COVID-19 samples.

The CDR3 totals 14 residues. CDR1 and CDR2 (germline): SGHAT, FQDESV (reference sequence). Trimming took 9 bases from V and 5 from J; bases not matched to a gene: 8. Seattle patient enrollment occurred during active infection, with longitudinal follow-up thereafter. This sequence joins TRBV11-1 and TRBJ1-5, with 9 bases that match TRBD1. Specimen: peripheral blood. The sequence was collected from a woman aged 60-75 years with COVID-19, enrolled during active disease. The chain's CDR3 is CARTGTGSYQPQHF. The CDR3 DNA reads as TGTGCCAGGACGGGGACAGGGTCTTATCAGCCCCAGCATTTT.